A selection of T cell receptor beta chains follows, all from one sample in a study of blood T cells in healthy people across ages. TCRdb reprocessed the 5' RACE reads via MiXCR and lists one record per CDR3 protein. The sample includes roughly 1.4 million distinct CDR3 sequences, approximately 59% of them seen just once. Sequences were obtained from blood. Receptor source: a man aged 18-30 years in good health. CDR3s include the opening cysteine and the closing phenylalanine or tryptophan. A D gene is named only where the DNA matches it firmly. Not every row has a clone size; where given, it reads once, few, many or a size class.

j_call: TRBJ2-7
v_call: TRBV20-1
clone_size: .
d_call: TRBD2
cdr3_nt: TGCAGTGCATACGGGACTAGCGGGGGGTCCTACGAGCAGTACTTC
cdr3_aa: CSAYGTSGGSYEQYF

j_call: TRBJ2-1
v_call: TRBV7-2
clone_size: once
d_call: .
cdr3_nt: TGTGCCAGCAGCTTTTATCTGGGCCACAATGAGCAGTTCTTC
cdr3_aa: CASSFYLGHNEQFF

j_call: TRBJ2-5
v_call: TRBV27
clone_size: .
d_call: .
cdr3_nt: TGTGCCAGCAGGGAAGTCAGGGAGATAGAGACCCAGTACTTC
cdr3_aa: CASREVREIETQYF

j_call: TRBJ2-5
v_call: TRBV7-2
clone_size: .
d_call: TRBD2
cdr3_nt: TGTGCCAGCAGCTCCTTAGCGGGGGGCCCTAGTACCCAGTACTTC
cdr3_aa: CASSSLAGGPSTQYF

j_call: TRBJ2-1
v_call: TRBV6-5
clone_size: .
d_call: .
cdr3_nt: TGTGCCAGCAGTACGGACTACCTAAATGAGCAGTTCTTC
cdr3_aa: CASSTDYLNEQFF

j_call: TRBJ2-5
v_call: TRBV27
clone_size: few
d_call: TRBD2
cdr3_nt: TGTGCCAGCAGAAGACTAGCGGAAGAGACCCAGTACTTC
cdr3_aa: CASRRLAEETQYF

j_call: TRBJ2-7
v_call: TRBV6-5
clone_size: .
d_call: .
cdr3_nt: TGTGCCAGCAGTTACCAAGGGGGTTTTTACGAGCAGTACTTC
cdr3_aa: CASSYQGGFYEQYF

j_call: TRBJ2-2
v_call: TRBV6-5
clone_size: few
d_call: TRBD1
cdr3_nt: TGTGCCAGCAAGGGGACAGGGGGCACCGGGGAGCTGTTTTTT
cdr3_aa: CASKGTGGTGELFF

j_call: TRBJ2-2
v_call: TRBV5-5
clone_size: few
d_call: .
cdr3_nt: TGTGCCAGCAGCTGGGGAGACCGACTCGAGGTGTTTTTT
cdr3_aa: CASSWGDRLEVFF

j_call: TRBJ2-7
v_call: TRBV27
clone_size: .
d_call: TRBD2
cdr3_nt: TGTGCCAGCGGCCCCCGGGAGGGCCAGTACTTC
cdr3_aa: CASGPREGQYF

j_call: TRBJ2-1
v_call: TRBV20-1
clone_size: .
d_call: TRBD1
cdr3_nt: TGCAGTGCTAAGACAGGGTGGGACTACAATGAGCAGTTCTTC
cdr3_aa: CSAKTGWDYNEQFF

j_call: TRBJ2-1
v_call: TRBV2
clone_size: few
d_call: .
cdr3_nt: TGTGCCAGCAGTGGATCGGGCGGCTATAAACTTCGAGATGAGCAGTTCTTC
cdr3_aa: CASSGSGGYKLRDEQFF

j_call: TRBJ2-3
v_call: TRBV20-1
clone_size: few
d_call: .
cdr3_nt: TGCAGTGCCCCGTCGGGGGCAGATACGCAGTATTTT
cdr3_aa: CSAPSGADTQYF

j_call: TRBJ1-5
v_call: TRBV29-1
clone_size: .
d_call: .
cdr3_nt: TGCAGCGTTGAAGACGCCGGGGGTCAGCCCCAGCATTTT
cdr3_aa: CSVEDAGGQPQHF

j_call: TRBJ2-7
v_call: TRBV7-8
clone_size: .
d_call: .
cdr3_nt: TGTTCCAGCAGCAAACAAGGGGGAGCGTCCTACGAGCAGTACTTC
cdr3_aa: CSSSKQGGASYEQYF

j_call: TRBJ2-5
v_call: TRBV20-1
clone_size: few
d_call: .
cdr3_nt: TGCAGTGCTAGTTCAGGAGGAGAGACCCAGTACTTC
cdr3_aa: CSASSGGETQYF

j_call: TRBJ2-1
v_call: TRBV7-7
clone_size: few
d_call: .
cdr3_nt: TGTGCTAGCAGCTGGGGTGCGCATGATGAGCAGTTCTTC
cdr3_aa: CASSWGAHDEQFF

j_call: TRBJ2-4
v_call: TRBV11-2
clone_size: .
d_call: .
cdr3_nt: TGTGCCAGCAACCAGGGGGCGGGAGCCAACATTCAGTACTTC
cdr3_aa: CASNQGAGANIQYF

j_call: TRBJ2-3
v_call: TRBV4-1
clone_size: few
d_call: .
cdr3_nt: TGCGCCAGCAGCCAAGAGGGCAAAAGCACAGATACGCAGTATTTT
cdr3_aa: CASSQEGKSTDTQYF

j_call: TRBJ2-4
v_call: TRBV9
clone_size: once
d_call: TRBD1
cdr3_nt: TGTGCCAGCAGCGTCGGGACAGGGTCGAGGGAGCAGTACTTC
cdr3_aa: CASSVGTGSREQYF

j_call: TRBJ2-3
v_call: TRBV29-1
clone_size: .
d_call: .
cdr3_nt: TGCAGCGTTGAAGCGCGGTTAGCTAGCACAGATACGCAGTATTTT
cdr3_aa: CSVEARLASTDTQYF

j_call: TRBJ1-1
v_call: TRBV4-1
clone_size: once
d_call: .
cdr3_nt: TGCGCCAGCAGCCCCCCACCCGGGACTGTGAACACTGAAGCTTTCTTT
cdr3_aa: CASSPPPGTVNTEAFF

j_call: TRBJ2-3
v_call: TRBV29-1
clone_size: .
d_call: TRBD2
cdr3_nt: TGCAGCGACAGAGCGGGAGGGCCCCCCGATACGCAGTATTTT
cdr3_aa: CSDRAGGPPDTQYF

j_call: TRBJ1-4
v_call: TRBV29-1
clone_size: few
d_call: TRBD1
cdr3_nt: TGCAGCGTTTCGACAGGGGTTCGTGAAAAACTGTTTTTT
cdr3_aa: CSVSTGVREKLFF

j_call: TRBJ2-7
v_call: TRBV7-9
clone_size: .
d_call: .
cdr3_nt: TGTGCCAGCAGCCCCTTAAAGGGGGGCTCTAGCTTTTCCTACGAGCAGTACTTC
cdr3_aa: CASSPLKGGSSFSYEQYF

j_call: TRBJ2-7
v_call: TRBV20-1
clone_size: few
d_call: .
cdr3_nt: TGCAGTGCTAGCGACCGGGGCTCGGGCTACGAGCAGTACTTC
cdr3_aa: CSASDRGSGYEQYF

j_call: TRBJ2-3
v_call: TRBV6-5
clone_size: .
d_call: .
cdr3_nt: TGTGCCAGCAGTTATGGATGGGCAGGGTCCACAGATACGCAGTATTTT
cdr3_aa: CASSYGWAGSTDTQYF

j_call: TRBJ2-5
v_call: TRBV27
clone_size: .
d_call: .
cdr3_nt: TGTGCCAGCGGTAGACAGGACGAAGAGACCCAGTACTTC
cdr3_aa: CASGRQDEETQYF

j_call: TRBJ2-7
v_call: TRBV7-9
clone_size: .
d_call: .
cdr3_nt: TGTGCCAGCAGCTTCGGGGTCCTTTCCACGGAAGAGCAGTACTTC
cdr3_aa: CASSFGVLSTEEQYF

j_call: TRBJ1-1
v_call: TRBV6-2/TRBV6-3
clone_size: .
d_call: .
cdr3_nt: TGTGCCAGCAGTTACTCGACGTCGGGGTTTTTCGGCGACGAAGCTTTCTTT
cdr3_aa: CASSYSTSGFFGDEAFF

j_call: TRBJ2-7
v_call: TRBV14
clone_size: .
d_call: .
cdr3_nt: TGTGCCAGCAGCCAGGTCGGGGTGGACGAGCAGTACTTC
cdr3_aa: CASSQVGVDEQYF

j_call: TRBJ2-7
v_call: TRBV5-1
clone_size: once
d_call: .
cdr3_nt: TGCGCCAGCTCGAGGGACACGACTGACTACGAGCAGTACTTC
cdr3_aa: CASSRDTTDYEQYF

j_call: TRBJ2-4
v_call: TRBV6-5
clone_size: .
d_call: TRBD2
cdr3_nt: TGTGCCAGCAGTTACTCGAGCGGGAGCCGGGCCAAAAACATTCAGTACTTC
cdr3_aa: CASSYSSGSRAKNIQYF

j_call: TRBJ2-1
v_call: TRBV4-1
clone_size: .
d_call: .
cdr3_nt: TGCGCCAGCAGCCAGGTCAGGGGAGATCGGTTCTTC
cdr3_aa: CASSQVRGDRFF

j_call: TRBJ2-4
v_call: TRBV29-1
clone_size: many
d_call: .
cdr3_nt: TGCAGCGTTGGGGATCGTTTAGCCAAAAACATTCAGTACTTC
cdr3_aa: CSVGDRLAKNIQYF

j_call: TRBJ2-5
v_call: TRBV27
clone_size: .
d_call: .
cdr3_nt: TGTGCCAGCAGTTTCGGGGGTTCGGGGACCCAGTACTTC
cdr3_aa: CASSFGGSGTQYF

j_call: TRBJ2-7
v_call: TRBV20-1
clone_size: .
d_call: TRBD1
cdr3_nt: TGCAGTACTAGAAAGGACAGGGTGAATGAGCAGTACTTC
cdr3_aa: CSTRKDRVNEQYF

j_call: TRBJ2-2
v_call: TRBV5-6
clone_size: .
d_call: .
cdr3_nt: TGTGCCAGCAGCTTATATCGGGACATTTACACCGGGGAGCTGTTTTTT
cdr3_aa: CASSLYRDIYTGELFF

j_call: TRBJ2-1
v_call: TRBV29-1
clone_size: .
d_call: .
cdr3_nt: TGCAGCGTTGAAGCCAGCGGAGTAAACAATGAGCAGTTCTTC
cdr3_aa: CSVEASGVNNEQFF

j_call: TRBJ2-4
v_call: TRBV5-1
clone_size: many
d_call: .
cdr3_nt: TGCGCCAGCAGCTCGGGACTTGGAGCCAAAAACATTCAGTACTTC
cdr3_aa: CASSSGLGAKNIQYF

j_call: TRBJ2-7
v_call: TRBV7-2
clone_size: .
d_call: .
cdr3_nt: TGTGCCAGCCGGTATATGGAGACAACGTCCTACGAGCAGTACTTC
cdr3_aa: CASRYMETTSYEQYF

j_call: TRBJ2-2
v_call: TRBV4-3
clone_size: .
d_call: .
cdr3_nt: TGCGCCAGCAGCCAAGAATTCAGGTTGAGGAACACCGGGGAGCTGTTTTTT
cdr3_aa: CASSQEFRLRNTGELFF

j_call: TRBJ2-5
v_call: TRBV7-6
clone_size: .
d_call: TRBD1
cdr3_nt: TGTGCCAGCAGCTGGGGGACAGCGGATGAGCAGTACTTC
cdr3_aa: CASSWGTADEQYF

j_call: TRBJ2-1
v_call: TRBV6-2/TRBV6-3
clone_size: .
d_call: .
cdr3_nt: TGTGCCAGCAGTTACAGCCGGGTAGGGTTCGGTGAGCAGTTCTTC
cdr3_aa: CASSYSRVGFGEQFF

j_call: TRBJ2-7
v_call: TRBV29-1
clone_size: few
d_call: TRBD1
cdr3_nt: TGCAGCGTTGATTGGACAGGGGGATTTGGCGAGCAGTACTTC
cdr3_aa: CSVDWTGGFGEQYF

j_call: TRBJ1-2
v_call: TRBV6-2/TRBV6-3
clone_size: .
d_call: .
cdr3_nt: TGTGCCAGCAGCCGACCCTCTCCCACAGGGATCGGCTATGGCTACACCTTC
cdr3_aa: CASSRPSPTGIGYGYTF

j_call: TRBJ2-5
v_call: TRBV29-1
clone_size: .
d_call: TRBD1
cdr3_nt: TGCAGCGCGGAAGGGGGCCCTGGAGAGACCCAGTACTTC
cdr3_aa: CSAEGGPGETQYF

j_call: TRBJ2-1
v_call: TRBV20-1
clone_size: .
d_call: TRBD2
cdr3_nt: TGCAGTGCTCTCCAGCGGGAGGGCCCTAATGAGCAGTTCTTC
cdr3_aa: CSALQREGPNEQFF

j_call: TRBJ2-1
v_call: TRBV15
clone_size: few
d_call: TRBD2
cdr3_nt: TGTGCCACCAGCAGAGATGGGGGACTAAGGTTCGTCCACAATGAGCAGTTCTTC
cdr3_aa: CATSRDGGLRFVHNEQFF

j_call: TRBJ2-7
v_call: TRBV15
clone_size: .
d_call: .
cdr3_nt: TGTGCCACCAGCAGAGAACGGATACTCTCCTACGAGCAGTACTTC
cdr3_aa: CATSRERILSYEQYF

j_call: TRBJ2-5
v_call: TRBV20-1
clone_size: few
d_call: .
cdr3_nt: TGCAGTGCCATGGAGTCCGGGGAGCCCCAAGAGACCCAGTACTTC
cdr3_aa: CSAMESGEPQETQYF

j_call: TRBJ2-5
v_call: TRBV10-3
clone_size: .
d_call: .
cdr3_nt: TGTGCCATCAGTGAGTCGATGGTAGGGGGGATTTCGGAGACCCAGTACTTC
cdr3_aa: CAISESMVGGISETQYF

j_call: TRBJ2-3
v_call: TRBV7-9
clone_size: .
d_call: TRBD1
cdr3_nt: TGTGCCAGCAGCGCCAGGACAGGAGATACGCAGTATTTT
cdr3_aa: CASSARTGDTQYF

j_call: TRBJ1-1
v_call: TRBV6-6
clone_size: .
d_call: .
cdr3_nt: TGTGCCAGTTCAAGGGGGGAAGCTTTCTTT
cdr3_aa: CASSRGEAFF

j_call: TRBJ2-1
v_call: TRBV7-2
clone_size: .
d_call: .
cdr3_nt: TGTGCCAGCAGCTTGAGCGGAGGTGGATACGAGCAGTTCTTC
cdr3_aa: CASSLSGGGYEQFF

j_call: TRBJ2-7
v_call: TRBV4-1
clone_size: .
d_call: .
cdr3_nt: TGCGCCAGCAGCCAAGTCGGAGGACGGGTCTACGAGCAGTACTTC
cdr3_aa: CASSQVGGRVYEQYF

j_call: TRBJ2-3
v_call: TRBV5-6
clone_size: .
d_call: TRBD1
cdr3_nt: TGTGCCAGCAGCTTGCGGACAGGGGGGTTCACAGATACGCAGTATTTT
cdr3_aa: CASSLRTGGFTDTQYF

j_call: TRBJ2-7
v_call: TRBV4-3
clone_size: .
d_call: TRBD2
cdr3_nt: TGCGCCAGCAGCCGCGGACTAGCGGATTCCGCCGAGCAGTACTTC
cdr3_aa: CASSRGLADSAEQYF

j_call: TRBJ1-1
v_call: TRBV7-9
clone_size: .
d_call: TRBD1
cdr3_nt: TGTGCCAGCAGCTACACTAGACAGGGCGCCACTGAAGCTTTCTTT
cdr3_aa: CASSYTRQGATEAFF